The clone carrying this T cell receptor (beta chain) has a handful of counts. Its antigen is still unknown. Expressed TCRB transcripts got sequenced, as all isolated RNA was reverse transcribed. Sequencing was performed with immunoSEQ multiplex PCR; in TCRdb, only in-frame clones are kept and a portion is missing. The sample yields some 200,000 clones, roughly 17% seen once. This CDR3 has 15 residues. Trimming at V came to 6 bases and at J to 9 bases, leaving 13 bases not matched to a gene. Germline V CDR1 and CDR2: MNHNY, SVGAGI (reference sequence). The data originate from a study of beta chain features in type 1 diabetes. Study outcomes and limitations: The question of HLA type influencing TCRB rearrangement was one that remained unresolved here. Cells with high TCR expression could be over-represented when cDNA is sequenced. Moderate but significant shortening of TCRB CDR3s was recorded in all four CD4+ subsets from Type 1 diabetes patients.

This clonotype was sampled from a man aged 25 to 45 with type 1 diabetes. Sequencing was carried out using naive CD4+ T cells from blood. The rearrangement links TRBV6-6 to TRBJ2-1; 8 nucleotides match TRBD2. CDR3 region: CASSTSGRVEGEQFF. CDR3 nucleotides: TGTGCCAGCAGCACTAGCGGCAGAGTTGAGGGTGAGCAGTTCTTC.